The 32 T cell receptor beta chains presented below share a single source sample, sequenced in a study of metastatic and nonmetastatic thyroid tumors. Every patient underwent thyroid surgery untreated. TCRdb re-called the PCR reads through MiXCR. Counted here are fewer than 35,000 clones, just under 30% occurring once; the ten biggest clones make up 30%. Material for sequencing was blood. Source of these receptors: a female donor with papillary thyroid cancer or a benign thyroid nodule (not recorded which). Some clones in this sample may be carry-over from other donors' samples.

This chain joins TRBV19 and TRBJ2-1, with 7 bases lining up with TRBD1. CDR3 length equals 14 residues. Germline CDR1 LNHDA, CDR2 SQIVND (reference sequence). J was trimmed by 5 bases and V by 2 bases; bases with no gene match: 3. DNA for the CDR3: TGTGCCAGTAGTATAAGGGGGCGGAACAATGAGCAGTTCTTC. Protein sequence: CASSIRGRNNEQFF.

This chain links TRBV6-1 with TRBJ2-2, with D uncertain. CDR1 is MNHNS, CDR2 SASEGT, per germline. V lost 8 bases, J lost 1 base, and 11 bases lay in between. The CDR3 runs to 14 residues. The CDR3 DNA reads TGTGCCAGCGAGGACCAGCAGAACACCGGGGAGCTGTTTTTT. This gives the protein CASEDQQNTGELFF.

The chain links TRBV5-1 to TRBJ1-2, with unresolved D. The CDR3 is made up of 14 amino acids. The V gene lost 1 base and the J gene lost 6 bases, with 13 bases spanning the gap. The germline V gene encodes CDR1 SGHRS and CDR2 YFSETQ. CDR3 sequence reads: CASSLQGAADGYTF. The CDR3 coding sequence is TGCGCCAGCAGCTTGCAAGGTGCTGCGGATGGCTACACCTTC.

This clone was found many times. The chain carries TRBV4-1 and TRBJ2-5, with D perhaps TRBD1 or TRBD2 (6 bases each). The V and J ends lost 0 bases and 2 bases respectively, with 19 bases between them. The CDR3 has 18 amino acids. Per the germline V gene, CDR1 is MGHRA and CDR2 is YSYEKL. The CDR3, as DNA: TGCGCCAGCAGCCAAGACTCCGCGGGGACACTACGGCAAGAGACCCAGTACTTC. Protein: CASSQDSAGTLRQETQYF.

The table lists this clone with a few counts. This rearrangement joins TRBV19 to TRBJ2-1; a weak D match, TRBD1 (6 bases). The length of the CDR3 is 13 residues. Per germline, CDR1 LNHDA and CDR2 SQIVND (reference sequence). The V end was cut by 10 bases, the J end by 5 bases, with 15 bases between. CDR3 nucleotide sequence: TGTGCCACGTCGAGGGGGACCAACAATGAGCAGTTCTTC. This translates into CATSRGTNNEQFF.

This clone came up many times. The J gene is TRBJ2-5, the V gene TRBV20-1, with 9 positions matching TRBD2. V was pared by 4 bases and J by 3 bases, with 6 bases of the junction left unmatched. The CDR3 contains 14 residues. Per germline, CDR1 DFQATT and CDR2 SNEGSKA (reference sequence). CDR3 DNA sequence: TGCAGTGCTATTGGGGGCGGGAGGGAAGAGACCCAGTACTTC. It specifies CSAIGGGREETQYF.

This clone occurred many times. V usage is TRBV6-1 and J usage is TRBJ1-4, with 9 bases identical to TRBD1. The V gene's germline CDR1 is MNHNS and CDR2 SASEGT. J gave up 10 bases and V 6 bases, and 3 bases lay outside the gene matches. The CDR3 runs to 12 residues. CDR3 in DNA: TGTGCCAGCAGGATGACAGGGGGAAAACTGTTTTTT. Residues: CASRMTGGKLFF.

This clone was seen a handful of times. V is TRBV19 and J is TRBJ1-5; D is uncertain. V was trimmed by 3 bases and J by 5 bases, leaving 11 bases between them. Per the germline V gene, CDR1 is LNHDA and CDR2 is SQIVND (reference sequence). This CDR3 spans 14 amino acids. As DNA, the CDR3 is TGTGCCAGTAGTATCCGTACAGCTGATCAGCCCCAGCATTTT. As protein: CASSIRTADQPQHF.

The sample holds a few counts of this clone. This chain links TRBV2 with TRBJ2-5; no clear D gene. Per germline, CDR1 SNHLY and CDR2 FYNNEI. This CDR3 contains 12 residues. Between the trimmed V and J ends, which lost 9 bases and 7 bases, there was a span of 15 bases. The DNA for the CDR3 is TGTGCCAGTGGCGCTACGGGTGGGACCCAGTACTTC. Protein: CASGATGGTQYF.

This clone was seen at least ten times. Relative to the germline gene, one junction end is altered; a read error may explain this. CDR3 sequence reads: CASSYQNTGELSF. Written as DNA, the CDR3 is TGTGCCAGCAGTTATCAGAACACCGGGGAGCTGTCTTTT. The chain couples TRBV27 to TRBJ2-2; tentatively, D is TRBD2 (5 bases). From germline, CDR1 is MNHEY and CDR2 SMNVEV (reference sequence). The CDR3 covers 13 residues.

This clone was detected only a few times. The chain combines TRBV10-3 with TRBJ2-3; D is unclear. Germline V CDR1 and CDR2: ENHRY, SYGVKD. V lost 3 bases to trimming and J lost 0 bases, with 7 bases between them. CDR3 length: 14 residues. CDR3 residues: CAISDRASTDTQYF. The CDR3 DNA reads TGTGCCATCAGTGACCGAGCCAGCACAGATACGCAGTATTTT.

The chain is built from TRBV7-3 and TRBJ2-2; D ambiguous. CDR1 is SGHTA and CDR2 is FQGTGA in the germline V gene. V was pared by 5 bases and J by 6 bases, with 7 bases between. The CDR3 has 12 amino acids. The CDR3 reads CASSPGSGELFF. CDR3 coding DNA: TGTGCCAGCAGCCCCGGATCCGGGGAGCTGTTTTTT.

This clone was seen repeatedly, ten times or more. This rearrangement joins TRBV18 to TRBJ1-1; D not resolved. V lost 2 bases to trimming and J lost 10 bases, with 14 bases between them. CDR1 is KGHSH, CDR2 LQKENI, per germline. This CDR3 is built from 13 residues. The CDR3 loop reads CASSPVLEGGAFF. CDR3 nucleotides: TGTGCCAGCTCACCAGTGTTAGAGGGAGGAGCTTTCTTT.

There are many counts of this clone. The identical CDR3 is also encoded by other nucleotide sequences in the sample. The rearrangement joins TRBV18 to TRBJ1-1; D gene unclear. The ends were cut back, 2 bases at V and 4 bases at J, with 5 bases in the middle. Germline values: CDR1 KGHSH, CDR2 LQKENI. This CDR3 region has 12 residues. CDR3 residues: CASSPGSTEAFF. The CDR3 nucleotides read TGTGCCAGCTCACCAGGAAGCACTGAAGCTTTCTTT.

For this clone: This sequence may be a read error, since a much larger clone differs from it by one base. The limits of the CDR3 on the DNA are not certain, so only TCRdb's listed CDR3 is given. V is TRBV29-1 and J is TRBJ2-7; the table calls TRBD2, which could not be checked here. The CDR3 sequence runs 11 residues, both termini included. CDR1 and CDR2 (germline): SQVTM, ANQGSEA. CDR3 amino acids: CSVGGGSERYF.

As for this clone: Given a much more abundant clone one base away, this may be a read error. As DNA, the CDR3 is TGTGCCAGCAGCTCCTGGTGGGTCACTGAAGCTTTCTTT. Protein: CASSSWWVTEAFF. V and J are TRBV27 and TRBJ1-1; D remains unclear. This CDR3 comprises 13 residues. The germline V and J ends were trimmed by 6 bases and 4 bases, with 12 bases remaining between them. Germline CDR1 reads MNHEY; CDR2 reads SMNVEV (reference sequence).

This clone was counted at least ten times. The rearrangement joins TRBV19 to TRBJ2-3; D remains unclear. This CDR3 contains 15 residues. Germline V gene sequence: CDR1 LNHDA, CDR2 SQIVND (reference sequence). V was trimmed by 1 base and J by 4 bases, leaving 12 bases between them. Written as DNA, the CDR3 is TGTGCCAGTAGTATAGGCCGTACCTTTCCAGATACGCAGTATTTT. Translating gives CASSIGRTFPDTQYF.

Relative to its sample, this clone is medium-sized. This chain joins TRBV28 and TRBJ2-7; 9 bases are shared with TRBD1. The CDR3 totals 11 residues. V lost 4 bases and J lost 11; bases outside the gene matches: 3. The V gene's germline CDR1 is MDHEN and CDR2 SYDVKM. The CDR3 region is CASSSRTGEYF. CDR3 in DNA: TGTGCCAGCAGTTCCCGGACAGGGGAGTACTTC.

At least ten counts were recorded for this clone. The chain has TRBV4-1 and TRBJ1-5; 10 nucleotides align to TRBD1. J lost 8 bases, V lost 0 bases, and 7 bases had no gene match. CDR3 length: 16 residues. Germline lookup yields CDR1 MGHRA and CDR2 YSYEKL. The CDR3 region has the DNA TGCGCCAGCAGCCAAGATGGGACAGGGGTTTCGGAGCCCCAGCATTTT. Protein: CASSQDGTGVSEPQHF.

The chain combines TRBV6-2 or TRBV6-3 with TRBJ2-7; D is perhaps TRBD1 or TRBD2 (5 bases each). V lost 2 bases to trimming and J lost 0 bases, with 17 bases between them. CDR1 is MNHEY, CDR2 SVGEGT, per germline. This CDR3 comprises 17 residues. As DNA, the CDR3 is TGTGCCAGCAGTTACCTTCTCGGGACCATGAGCTCCTACGAGCAGTACTTC. Its translation: CASSYLLGTMSSYEQYF.

The chain joins TRBV11-2 to TRBJ1-2; 7 nucleotides align to TRBD1. CDR1 SGHAT and CDR2 FQNNGV come from the germline V gene. J gave up 4 bases and V 5 bases, and 13 bases lay outside the gene matches. The CDR3 has 16 residues. The CDR3 nucleotides read TGTGCCAGCAGCCCAATGGAGGGGGCTCGGTCCTATGGCTACACCTTC. It translates to CASSPMEGARSYGYTF.

V gene TRBV28 combines with J gene TRBJ1-2, with 7 bases identical to TRBD1. The germline gives CDR1 MDHEN, CDR2 SYDVKM. CDR3 length equals 19 residues. With 4 bases clipped from V and 2 bases from J, the junction kept 19 bases outside the gene matches. CDR3 region: CASSYASFGLTGWNYGYTF. CDR3 in DNA: TGTGCCAGCAGTTACGCTTCTTTTGGTCTGACAGGGTGGAACTATGGCTACACCTTC.

This clone appeared a few times. Additional DNA sequences in this sample encode the identical CDR3. CDR3 nucleotide sequence: TGCAGTCCACCCACACCCCGGAACTCAGGCCATGGCTACACCTTC. Protein: CSPPTPRNSGHGYTF. The genes are TRBV20-1 and TRBJ1-2; D is unresolved. The CDR3 covers 15 residues. Germline CDR1 DFQATT, CDR2 SNEGSKA (reference sequence). V lost 8 bases and J lost 6, with 25 bases in between.

The chain carries TRBV11-2 and TRBJ1-6; weak D call: TRBD1 (6 bases). This CDR3 is built from 14 residues. V lost 2 bases, J lost 10 bases, and 12 bases lay in between. Germline lookup yields CDR1 SGHAT and CDR2 FQNNGV. CDR3: CASSLQTGGSPLHF. The CDR3 region has the DNA TGTGCCAGCAGCTTACAGACAGGCGGATCACCCCTCCACTTT.

There are a few counts of this clone. This chain links TRBV6-2 or TRBV6-3 with TRBJ1-2; D gene uncertain. The CDR3 sequence is 12 residues long. Trimming shortened V by 2 bases and J by 8 bases, and 9 bases separated the two germline ends. The germline V gene encodes CDR1 MNHEY and CDR2 SVGEGT. DNA of the CDR3: TGTGCCAGCAGTTACCACCACGGCGGCTACACCTTC. Its protein is CASSYHHGGYTF.

The gene calls are TRBV6-4 and TRBJ2-2, with D maybe TRBD2 (5 bases). This CDR3 is built from 13 residues. The V and J ends lost 5 bases and 5 bases respectively, with 9 bases between them. Germline CDR1 MRHNA, CDR2 SNTAGT. DNA for the CDR3: TGTGCCAGCAGTTTGAGGGAGACCGGGGAGCTGTTTTTT. Its protein is CASSLRETGELFF.

The chain uses TRBV20-1 and TRBJ2-1; possible D gene TRBD1, 7 bases. CDR1 DFQATT and CDR2 SNEGSKA come from the germline V gene (reference sequence). Trimming took 0 bases from V and 6 from J, leaving 18 bases between them. This CDR3 spans 16 amino acids. CDR3 protein: CSARDPRQGGFNEQFF. CDR3 coding DNA: TGCAGTGCTAGAGATCCTAGGCAGGGGGGTTTCAATGAGCAGTTCTTC.

This clone appeared many times. This rearrangement joins TRBV19 to TRBJ2-1; D tentatively reads TRBD1 or TRBD2 (5 bases each). With 8 bases removed from V and 6 bases from J, the gap between germline ends came to 17 bases. The CDR3 extends over 14 amino acids. CDR1 and CDR2 from the germline V gene are LNHDA and SQIVND (reference sequence). The CDR3 DNA is TGTGCCAGTGACCATGGGGGACGGTCCAATGAGCAGTTCTTC. It specifies CASDHGGRSNEQFF. The complete variable domain, with remaining parts taken from reference TRBV19 and TRBJ2-1, reads DGGITQSPKYLFRKEGQNVTLSCEQNLNHDAMYWYRQDPGQGLRLIYYSQIVNDFQKGDIAEGYSVSREKKESFPLTVTSAQKNPTAFYLCASDHGGRSNEQFFGPGTRLTVL.

This chain links TRBV5-1 with TRBJ2-1, with 7 nucleotides matching TRBD1. CDR1 is SGHRS and CDR2 is YFSETQ in the germline V gene. V shed 4 bases, J shed 3 bases, and the junction held 1 base outside the gene matches. CDR3 size: 13 residues. CDR3 region: CASSAGGYNEQFF. The CDR3 DNA sequence: TGCGCCAGCAGCGCAGGGGGCTACAATGAGCAGTTCTTC.

This clone was seen only a few times. V gene TRBV2 combines with J gene TRBJ2-7; 12 bases align to TRBD2. The CDR3 has 15 residues. With 3 bases clipped from V and 2 bases from J, the junction kept 2 bases outside the gene matches. Germline V lookup: CDR1 SNHLY, CDR2 FYNNEI. The CDR3 reads CASSETSGRTYEQYF. The CDR3 coding sequence is TGTGCCAGCAGTGAGACTAGCGGGAGAACCTACGAGCAGTACTTC.

This rearrangement joins TRBV11-2 to TRBJ2-2; D is unclear. Trimming took off 3 bases at V and 3 bases at J, with 14 bases between the two ends. This CDR3 comprises 16 residues. The germline gives CDR1 SGHAT, CDR2 FQNNGV. The CDR3 sequence is CASSFLSVRDTGELFF. The CDR3 bases are TGTGCCAGCAGCTTTCTGTCAGTAAGGGACACCGGGGAGCTGTTTTTT.

This chain uses TRBV7-2 with TRBJ2-7; 8 nucleotides match TRBD2. The germline V gene has CDR1 SGHTA and CDR2 FQGNSA. The ends lost 1 base at V and 2 bases at J; junction bases unmatched: 4. This CDR3 is built from 15 residues. The CDR3 loop reads CASSLGGSGAYEQYF. As DNA, the CDR3 is TGTGCCAGCAGCTTAGGGGGTAGCGGGGCCTACGAGCAGTACTTC.